These 23 T cell receptor beta chains came from one sample sequenced in a study of shared clonotypes between healthy human individuals. The assay was immunoSEQ multiplex PCR, and TCRdb's table has in-frame clones only and misses some. The sample gives some 1,100,000 clones, roughly 74% of which show up once; approximately 0.56% is in the top ten. Material: memory CD4+ T cells from PBMCs. Subset noted: CD45RA-negative fraction. The origin of the receptors is a man younger than 30 in good health. Some clones in this sample may be carry-over from other donors' samples.

This clone was observed a single time. V and J are TRBV5-1 and TRBJ2-5; weak D call: TRBD1 (5 bases). In germline, CDR1 is SGHRS, CDR2 YFSETQ. V was cut by 1 base and J by 4 bases, with 11 bases left in between. This CDR3 has 14 amino acids. This CDR3 is CASSLFQGAETQYF. The CDR3 DNA follows: TGCGCCAGCAGCTTGTTCCAGGGTGCAGAGACCCAGTACTTC.

This clone was seen a handful of times. The CDR3 region is CASSVHTSGQDTQYF. In nucleotides, the CDR3 is TGTGCCAGCAGCGTACATACTAGCGGACAAGATACGCAGTATTTT. V gene TRBV11-2 combines with J gene TRBJ2-3; the match to TRBD2 covers 8 bases. V shed 5 bases, J shed 5 bases, and the junction held 9 bases outside the gene matches. The CDR3 covers 15 residues. The germline V gene encodes CDR1 SGHAT and CDR2 FQNNGV.

This sequence joins TRBV6-5 and TRBJ2-3, with TRBD2 as a possible D gene (5 bases). The CDR3 totals 15 residues. V gave up 8 bases and J gave up 2 bases, with 17 bases separating them. Per the germline V gene, CDR1 is MNHEY and CDR2 is SVGAGI. CDR3 DNA sequence: TGTGCCAGCCATAATGGCCCCGGGGACACAGATACGCAGTATTTT. This encodes CASHNGPGDTDTQYF.

This clone was seen only a few times. V and J are TRBV28 and TRBJ1-5; a possible D gene is TRBD1 (5 bases). Per the germline V gene, CDR1 is MDHEN and CDR2 is SYDVKM. The CDR3 runs 14 residues. Trimming left V 6 bases short and J 0 bases short, with 9 bases between. CDR3 DNA sequence: TGTGCCAGCAGCCGTCAGGGTAGCAATCAGCCCCAGCATTTT. It is translated as CASSRQGSNQPQHF.

J is TRBJ1-2 and V is TRBV28; 9 bases match TRBD1. The CDR3 contains 14 residues. J gave up 4 bases and V 9 bases, and 9 bases lay outside the gene matches. Looked up from germline, CDR1 is MDHEN and CDR2 is SYDVKM. The CDR3: CASLGGQGFYGYTF. DNA of the CDR3: TGTGCCAGTCTGGGGGGACAGGGCTTCTATGGCTACACCTTC.

The CDR3 spells CASSGTSVTDTQYF. In nucleotides, the CDR3 is TGTGCCAGCAGTGGGACTAGCGTCACAGATACGCAGTATTTT. The V and J genes are TRBV2 and TRBJ2-3; 9 bases agree with TRBD2. The germline CDR1 and CDR2 sequences are SNHLY and FYNNEI. The CDR3 covers 14 residues. J was trimmed by 2 bases and V by 4 bases; bases with no gene match: 1.

This clone was seen only once. This chain connects TRBV5-1 to TRBJ1-2, with D perhaps matching TRBD1 (6 bases). Germline V CDR1 and CDR2: SGHRS, YFSETQ. There are 16 residues in the CDR3. V shed 3 bases and J shed 4 bases, with 19 bases lying between them. CDR3 nucleotide sequence: TGCGCCAGCAGCTCGGACTATGTGGGGGCCGGCTATGGCTACACCTTC. This sequence encodes CASSSDYVGAGYGYTF.

The chain couples TRBV2 to TRBJ1-5, with 7 bases matching TRBD1. CDR3 length equals 14 residues. CDR1 is SNHLY and CDR2 is FYNNEI in the germline V gene. V was clipped by 4 bases and J by 5 bases; unmatched bases: 5. The chain's CDR3 is CASSATGRYQPQHF. In DNA, the CDR3 is TGTGCCAGCAGTGCGACAGGGAGATATCAGCCCCAGCATTTT.

This chain connects TRBV6-1 to TRBJ2-7; D is unresolved. Germline-derived CDR1 and CDR2 are MNHNS and SASEGT. The CDR3 covers 11 residues. V lost 4 bases and J lost 4, with 5 bases in between. The CDR3 loop is CASSVSYEQYF. DNA for the CDR3: TGTGCCAGCAGTGTAAGTTACGAGCAGTACTTC.

The rearrangement uses TRBV10-1 and TRBJ1-5; D may be TRBD1 (5 bases). V lost 2 bases and J 0 bases, leaving 20 bases between the germline ends. This CDR3 region has 19 residues. Germline lookup yields CDR1 WNHNN and CDR2 SYGVQD (reference sequence). DNA of the CDR3: TGCGCCAGCAGTGAGGAGGCTGACAGACCCCAGGGTAGCAATCAGCCCCAGCATTTT. Translation gives CASSEEADRPQGSNQPQHF.

The rearrangement uses TRBV10-3 and TRBJ2-7, with 7 bases lining up with TRBD2. Germline CDR1 is ENHRY and CDR2 is SYGVKD. Trimming cost V 6 bases and J 4 bases; bases outside gene matches: 9. This CDR3 region has 14 residues. CDR3 bases: TGTGCCATCAGGGAACCGGGACTACAATACGAGCAGTACTTC. This gives the protein CAIREPGLQYEQYF.

Points on this clone: One junction end does not reproduce the germline sequence, and a read error may be involved. V usage is TRBV11-2 and J usage is TRBJ2-5, with D possibly being TRBD1 or TRBD2 (6 bases each). The V gene's germline CDR1 is SGHAT and CDR2 FQNNGV. The CDR3 consists of 15 residues. CDR3 region: CASSKGRPQGSVADF. CDR3 bases: TGTGCCAGCAGCAAAGGGCGTCCACAGGGCTCGGTAGCGGACTTC.

This chain links TRBV10-1 with TRBJ2-5, with D tentatively TRBD2 (5 bases). The CDR3 consists of 15 residues. Germline assignment: CDR1 WNHNN and CDR2 SYGVQD (reference sequence). V was pared by 3 bases and J by 7 bases, with 18 bases between. CDR3 in amino acids: CASSDGEQAKGTQYF. In nucleotides, the CDR3 is TGCGCCAGCAGTGATGGGGAGCAGGCCAAAGGGACCCAGTACTTC.

The chain recombines TRBV6-5 with TRBJ1-2; D unresolved. In germline, CDR1 is MNHEY, CDR2 SVGAGI. Trimming cost V 0 bases and J 4 bases, with 15 bases left between them. The CDR3 is 16 amino acids. CDR3 nucleotides: TGTGCCAGCAGTTACTCGGCCCTTAGGCGCGCCTATGGCTACACCTTC. Translated: CASSYSALRRAYGYTF.

The chain carries TRBV10-3 and TRBJ1-5; 11 bases are a match to TRBD1. The CDR3 sequence is 15 residues long. Germline V gives CDR1 ENHRY, CDR2 SYGVKD. The J segment lost 7 bases and the V segment lost 4 bases, leaving 6 bases of the junction unmatched. CDR3 sequence: CAISAGQGAEQPQHF. The CDR3 coding sequence is TGTGCCATCAGTGCCGGACAGGGGGCTGAGCAGCCCCAGCATTTT.

The CDR3 region has the DNA TGTGCCAGCGGTCGGGGAGGGGCCCCAGATACGCAGTATTTT. It yields the protein CASGRGGAPDTQYF. The genes are TRBV5-6 and TRBJ2-3, with 7 bases aligning to TRBD2. Per the germline V gene, CDR1 is SGHDT and CDR2 is YYEEEE. The CDR3 is 14 amino acids. V trimming: 7 bases; J trimming: 4 bases; junction bases outside the gene matches: 9.

This clone was counted once. The rearrangement uses TRBV5-1 and TRBJ1-3; D gene unclear. Germline CDR1 SGHRS, CDR2 YFSETQ. V lost 0 bases and J lost 0, with 4 bases in between. The CDR3 totals 14 residues. In DNA, the CDR3 is TGCGCCAGCAGCTTGGGCTACTCTGGAAACACCATATATTTT. It codes for CASSLGYSGNTIYF.

The CDR3 region has the DNA TGCGCCAGCAGTTCCCTAGCCTGGGAGCAGTACTTC. It is translated as CASSSLAWEQYF. The chain recombines TRBV5-1 with TRBJ2-7; D perhaps matches TRBD2 (5 bases). V lost 5 bases, J lost 7 bases, and 13 bases lay in between. This CDR3 is built from 12 residues. Germline CDR1 and CDR2: SGHRS and YFSETQ. Drawing the rest from reference TRBV5-1 and TRBJ2-7, the complete variable domain is KAGVTQTPRYLIKTRGQQVTLSCSPISGHRSVSWYQQTPGQGLQFLFEYFSETQRNKGNFPGRFSGRQFSNSRSEMNVSTLELGDSALYLCASSSLAWEQYFGPGTRLTVT.

The chain joins TRBV19 to TRBJ2-6, with unresolved D. V shed 1 base and J shed 0 bases, with 7 bases lying between them. Germline CDR1 reads LNHDA; CDR2 reads SQIVND (reference sequence). The CDR3 has 16 residues. CDR3 residues: CASSIAASSGANVLTF. CDR3 DNA sequence: TGTGCCAGTAGTATAGCGGCATCCTCTGGGGCCAACGTCCTGACTTTC. The full variable domain, with the rest looked up from reference TRBV19 and TRBJ2-6, is DGGITQSPKYLFRKEGQNVTLSCEQNLNHDAMYWYRQDPGQGLRLIYYSQIVNDFQKGDIAEGYSVSREKKESFPLTVTSAQKNPTAFYLCASSIAASSGANVLTFGAGSRLTVL.

V and J are TRBV5-1 and TRBJ2-4, with 7 bases lining up with TRBD2. V dropped 4 bases and J dropped 5; count of bases not matched to a gene: 6. CDR3 length: 14 residues. CDR1 and CDR2 from the germline V gene are SGHRS and YFSETQ. DNA of the CDR3: TGCGCCAGCAGCGGGATGGGAGGGGAAAACATTCAGTACTTC. Residues: CASSGMGGENIQYF.

In its sample, this clone was seen once. V gene TRBV27 combines with J gene TRBJ1-4; the match to TRBD1 covers 10 bases. Trimming cost V 5 bases and J 6 bases; bases outside gene matches: 6. Germline V gene data show CDR1 as MNHEY and CDR2 as SMNVEV (reference sequence). CDR3 length equals 15 residues. The CDR3 bases are TGTGCCAGCAGTGATTCCGGGACAGGGGATGAAAAACTGTTTTTT. Translating it yields CASSDSGTGDEKLFF.

The chain is built from TRBV18 and TRBJ2-1; TRBD1 is a possible D gene (5 bases). The CDR3 is 15 residues long. V lost 3 bases and J lost 4, with 13 bases in between. In germline, CDR1 is KGHSH, CDR2 LQKENI. CDR3 residues: CASSPGLGTYNEQFF. DNA of the CDR3: TGTGCCAGCTCACCGGGGCTAGGTACTTACAATGAGCAGTTCTTC.

This clone was found a few times. The V gene is TRBV29-1, the J gene TRBJ1-2, with TRBD1 matching 10 bases. Unmatched junction bases numbered 11, after V lost 3 bases and J lost 7 bases. Germline V CDR1 and CDR2: SQVTM, ANQGSEA. The CDR3 runs 15 residues. The CDR3 sequence is CSVEVGRQGAGGYTF. The CDR3 region has the DNA TGCAGCGTTGAGGTTGGGAGACAGGGGGCCGGTGGCTACACCTTC.